Presented here are 11 T cell receptor beta chains from one specimen sequenced in a study of molecular identifiers for immune sequencing clone quantification. TCRdb analysed the PCR reads with MiXCR anew, one entry per CDR3 protein. The repertoire has more than 35,000 distinct CDR3 sequences, over 15% of them found once; the top ten carry approximately 1%. Sequenced input: naive CD8+ T cells from blood, with Jurkat cell RNA spiked in. Sample subset: FACS-sorted CD8+CD4-CCR7+CD45RA+ naive T cells. These receptors were obtained from a human donor in good health. Some libraries in this study had Jurkat cell RNA spiked in.

This clonotype came up many times. V is TRBV11-2 and J is TRBJ2-1; 10 nucleotides match TRBD2. The CDR3 length is 21 residues. The trim removed 2 bases at V and 4 bases at J, leaving 20 bases unmatched. CDR1 is SGHAT, CDR2 FQNNGV, per germline. CDR3 in DNA: TGTGCCAGCAGCTTACCCCGGACAGGGCCTAGCGGGAGCTCGGGGTACAATGAGCAGTTCTTC. It specifies CASSLPRTGPSGSSGYNEQFF.

The table lists this clonotype with many counts. The chain couples TRBV5-4 to TRBJ2-3; 8 nucleotides line up with TRBD1. V lost 0 bases to trimming and J lost 4 bases; unmatched junction nucleotides: 4. This CDR3 contains 15 residues. The V gene's germline CDR1 is SGHNT and CDR2 YYREEE (reference sequence). CDR3 DNA sequence: TGTGCCAGCAGCTTGGAGGTGACAGGGGCAGATACGCAGTATTTT. Translating gives CASSLEVTGADTQYF.

This clonotype was seen ten or more times. V usage is TRBV9 and J usage is TRBJ2-2; 9 nucleotides agree with TRBD1. This CDR3 region has 16 residues. Germline CDR1 and CDR2: SGDLS and YYNGEE. V was pared by 0 bases and J by 1 base, with 1 base of the junction left unmatched. CDR3 in amino acids: CASSVEDRGNTGELFF. The CDR3 DNA sequence: TGTGCCAGCAGCGTAGAGGACAGGGGGAACACCGGGGAGCTGTTTTTT.

There are a few counts of this clonotype. V and J are TRBV12-2 and TRBJ2-3; the table's D call, TRBD2, was not checked against the DNA. TRBV12-2 is noted as a pseudogene. CDR3 length: 18 amino acids. CDR3 nucleotide sequence: TGTGCAAGTCGCTTCGGCCTAGCGGGGGCCTCTAGCACAGATACGCAGTATTTT. It translates to CASRFGLAGASSTDTQYF.

In its sample, this clonotype was seen many times. This chain connects TRBV28 to TRBJ1-5, with D unclear. The CDR3 consists of 12 residues. The V and J ends lost 7 bases and 7 bases respectively, with 11 bases between them. Germline values: CDR1 MDHEN, CDR2 SYDVKM. In DNA, the CDR3 is TGTGCCAGCAATTCTGTGAACCAGCCCCAGCATTTT. Its protein product is CASNSVNQPQHF.

Many counts were recorded for this clonotype. The chain has TRBV20-1 and TRBJ2-3, with 10 bases aligning to TRBD2. Germline V CDR1 and CDR2: DFQATT, SNEGSKA (reference sequence). This CDR3 is built from 15 residues. Trimming cost V 5 bases and J 1 base; bases outside gene matches: 6. This CDR3 reads CSAWDGTSGTDTQYF. For the CDR3, the DNA is TGCAGTGCTTGGGATGGGACTAGCGGCACAGATACGCAGTATTTT.

The chain joins TRBV7-8 to TRBJ1-3; D ambiguous. CDR1 and CDR2 (germline): SGHVS, FQNEAQ. CDR3 size: 15 residues. Trimming took off 5 bases at V and 0 bases at J, with 11 bases between the two ends. CDR3 sequence: CASSDGSGSGNTIYF. In DNA, the CDR3 is TGTGCCAGCAGCGATGGGAGCGGCTCTGGAAACACCATATATTTT. Full variable domain (outside the CDR3, taken from reference TRBV7-8 and TRBJ1-3): GAGVSQSPRYKVAKRGQDVALRCDPISGHVSLFWYQQALGQGPEFLTYFQNEAQLDKSGLPSDRFFAERPEGSVSTLKIQRTQQEDSAVYLCASSDGSGSGNTIYFGEGSWLTVV.

This clonotype was observed many times. The chain uses TRBV20-1 and TRBJ2-7, with 14 bases aligning to TRBD2. J was trimmed by 4 bases and V by 1 base; bases with no gene match: 6. CDR1 is DFQATT and CDR2 is SNEGSKA in the germline V gene (reference sequence). This CDR3 is 16 amino acids long. The CDR3 loop reads CSARVLTSGREYEQYF. CDR3 nucleotides: TGCAGTGCTAGAGTTTTGACTAGCGGGAGGGAGTACGAGCAGTACTTC.

This clonotype has a count of ten or more. The rearrangement links TRBV28 to TRBJ2-1; D may match TRBD1 or TRBD2 (5 bases each). The V end was cut by 6 bases, the J end by 9 bases, with 12 bases between. Germline V lookup: CDR1 MDHEN, CDR2 SYDVKM. CDR3 length equals 12 residues. In DNA, the CDR3 is TGTGCCAGCAGGAATTGGGGGTTTGAGCAGTTCTTC. It specifies CASRNWGFEQFF.

This chain joins TRBV30 and TRBJ1-5; D is uncertain. Trimming cost V 0 bases and J 1 base, with 4 bases left between them. The germline V gene has CDR1 GTSNPN and CDR2 SVGIG (reference sequence). This CDR3 contains 13 residues. This chain's CDR3 is CAWSVGSNQPQHF. The CDR3 DNA sequence: TGTGCCTGGAGTGTTGGAAGCAATCAGCCCCAGCATTTT.

Comment on this clonotype: Given a much more abundant clone one base away, this may be a read error. The J gene is TRBJ2-5, the V gene TRBV7-3, with 9 bases that match TRBD2. Per the germline V gene, CDR1 is SGHTA and CDR2 is FQGTGA. This CDR3 is 15 amino acids long. The CDR3 reads CANSAGGGTQETQYF. CDR3 DNA: TGTGCCAACAGCGCGGGGGGGGGAACCCAAGAGACCCAGTACTTC.